This T cell receptor beta chain is from a study of post-analysis software for immune sequencing data. J lost 7 bases, V lost 6 bases, and 8 bases had no gene match. This CDR3 region has 14 residues. Overall study findings and caveats: Significantly lower normalized Chao1 diversity was found in patients with multiple sclerosis relative to controls. Among 4 or 5 TRBV segments more frequent in patients than controls were TRBV5-6, TRBV5-1 and TRBV20-1.

Unique molecular identifiers were built into the TCR beta cDNA libraries. The source material, about 0.85 to 11 million T cells, gave rise to roughly 500,000 cDNA molecules. TCRdb passed the PCR reads through MiXCR, listing each CDR3 protein once. Among roughly 620,000 distinct CDR3 sequences, roughly 45% were seen once, and the ten largest hold more than 1.5%. To note about this clonotype: Its antigen is as yet unknown.

The chain carries TRBV12-3 or TRBV12-4 and TRBJ2-2, with 7 bases aligning to TRBD1. Source material: blood. The sequence was obtained from a girl aged 10 to 17 with multiple sclerosis. DNA for the CDR3: TGTGCCAGCAGCATCAGGGGGACGGGCGGGGAGCTGTTTTTT. It yields the protein CASSIRGTGGELFF.